This TCR beta chain came from a study of CD8+ T cells in alopecia areata. As part of sample collection, lesional scalp punch biopsies and peripheral blood were taken from alopecia areata patients. Germline loops: CDR1 LNHDA, CDR2 SQIVND (reference sequence). The length of the CDR3 is 14 residues. Trimming left V 9 bases short and J 8 bases short, with 22 bases between. cDNA prepared by RNA extraction and subsequent reverse transcription served as the template for sequencing. Repertoires were generated with immunoSEQ multiplex PCR, while TCRdb's copy carries only in-frame clones and drops some. The data show some 12,000 clones, around three fifths seen once.

The chain recombines TRBV19 with TRBJ1-2; weak D call: TRBD1 (6 bases). Sequenced material: skin. The sequence was obtained from a human donor with alopecia areata. CDR3 nucleotides: TGTGCCAGAATAAAGGACAGCCATTATGGGGGCTACACCTTC. This encodes CARIKDSHYGGYTF. Full variable domain (rest looked up from reference TRBV19 and TRBJ1-2): DGGITQSPKYLFRKEGQNVTLSCEQNLNHDAMYWYRQDPGQGLRLIYYSQIVNDFQKGDIAEGYSVSREKKESFPLTVTSAQKNPTAFYLCARIKDSHYGGYTFGSGTRLTVV.